This T cell receptor (beta chain) emerged from a study of cytomegalovirus exposure and HLA in healthy donors (dated by TCRdb to between 2016 and 2019). Regarding the research as a whole: An earlier analysis of approximately 640 of the donors reported roughly 300 Gb of sequence data and some 120 million unique TCR beta sequences from 150 million to 200 million T cells. An early release that covered about 640 HLA-typed donors contained approximately 290 gigabases of sequencing data and approximately 85 million unique TCR sequences. Of the roughly 410 genotyped donors, more than 75% were placed in the genetic ancestry cluster associated with self-reported Caucasian donors. The study was designed to test whether signatures of past pathogen exposure could be identified by cataloging public T cell receptors. The T cell repertoires of 666 subjects were profiled by immunosequencing and related to cytomegalovirus serostatus. Besides the first cohort of more than 650 subjects, a separate validation cohort made up of roughly 120 different subjects was used. The study combined high-throughput TCR immunosequencing, statistical association of individual TCRs with disease status, and machine learning to predict cytomegalovirus infection status. To study patterns of TCR occurrence, a later analysis re-analyzed previously published TCR beta repertoires from around 670 donors and added high-resolution HLA genotyping. The later analysis used no new phenotypic data to find candidate immune exposures, relying instead on TCR beta sequences and their occurrence across donors. In an earlier analysis of 500 to 650 of the donors, high-throughput TCR beta sequencing was used to judge whether each TCR beta V gene segment behaved as functional or pseudogenic. Alongside the repertoire data, information on donor age, sex, ethnicity and CMV serostatus was compiled. A later genetic analysis used genome-wide SNP genotypes for about 60% of the roughly 670 donors, treating that subset as a discovery cohort. All discovery cohort repertoires had been generated on a single sequencing platform. HLA typing included class I and class II loci at four-digit resolution. The number of donors typed differed by locus, with roughly 620-630 for A, B, C, DRB1 and DQB1, more than 500 for DQA1, under 610 for DPA1, and some 440 for DPB1. Because of strong linkage in the cohort, roughly five DR-DQ haplotypes were treated as single units for association and clustering. On average, roughly 200,000 unique TCR beta nucleotide sequences were sequenced per donor among some 420 genotyped donors of the cohort, with around 19% of those sequences being non-productive.

This clone was seen only a few times. The target of this receptor is not known. Per-base qualities were not stored, and no clone one base away is much larger. Library generation was performed with the immunoSEQ multiplex PCR assay. A mixture of 60 forward primers for TCR Vbeta segments and 13 reverse primers for TCR Jbeta segments was used in the multiplex PCR. Amplification of the CDR3 region of rearranged TCR beta genes was performed with a multiplex PCR assay on genomic DNA. The amplified TCR beta libraries were sequenced on the Illumina HiSeq System as 87-base-pair reads. Regarding the original processing steps: A later analysis tallied 80 million to 95 million unique TCR beta chains across the 700 or so repertoires, and some 10 million of those chains were shared by two or more donors. To remove PCR and sequencing errors, raw reads were error-corrected and collapsed into unique sequences using a nearest-neighbor algorithm that merged closely related sequences. CDR3 sequences were aligned to IMGT reference sequences to assign V, D and J gene segments. Each retained sequence needed at least a six-nucleotide match to both a V gene segment and a J gene segment. Rearrangements were classified as productive when the CDR3 lacked stop codons and remained in frame with V and J, and all other rearrangements were classified as non-productive. CDR3 was defined by IMGT convention, running from the second conserved V-encoded cysteine to the conserved J-encoded phenylalanine. The earlier analysis of about 640 of the donors excluded any sequence lacking an unambiguous match to a single V gene segment. An earlier analysis of 587 of the donors called V segments functional above 56.7% productive rearrangements and segregating when the between-donor standard deviation exceeded 5%. A statistical classification framework was built for diagnosing cytomegalovirus status from the catalog of TCR beta chain sequences. V and J gene assignment, in a later analysis, came from comparing TCR nucleotide sequences with IMGT/GENE-DB human TR gene sequences. In a later analysis, CDR3 sequences and most-parsimonious VDJ recombination scenarios were assigned using the TCRdist pipeline. In a later analysis, each TCR beta chain was defined by its CDR3 amino acid sequence together with its V-gene family, and reads without a unique V-gene family were excluded. In a later analysis, fewer than 650 highly shared, low-generation-probability nucleotide sequences were removed to address suspected cross-contamination and a sequencing artifact. In a later analysis, a clonal expansion index was calculated for each public chain from normalized within-repertoire ranks of inferred template counts. In a later analysis, generation probabilities were computed using a VDJ recombination model fitted to out-of-frame rearrangements, and the results were checked against IGoR. A later analysis scored TCR-TCR, TCR-HLA and TCR-CMV co-occurrence with hypergeometric tests, applying a repertoire-size bias correction to TCR pairs. To estimate false discovery rates, a later analysis permuted the HLA or CMV assignments 20 times. In a later analysis, co-occurring TCRs were grouped using DBSCAN, and TCRdist sequence similarity was added for clustering within HLA-allele-positive subsets. For co-occurrence clustering, repertoires with fewer than 30,000 or more than 120,000 public chains were excluded, along with a handful of repertoires with anomalous nucleotide sharing. TCRdb retrieved this table from immuneACCESS and kept in-frame rearrangements only. Not all clones are present; in checked studies, unresolved V genes account for under half, and no reason is known for the remainder. That table supplies the V and J calls and clone size; D and trimming were determined from the DNA. The sample table lists around 120,000 clones, roughly 80% of them with a count of one. The ten largest clones represent around 8% of the sample.

Study-wide findings and limitations: According to a later analysis, parvovirus B19, influenza, CMV and Epstein-Barr virus appeared linked to several top co-occurrence clusters. A later genetic analysis associated a missense DCLRE1C variant with V-gene and J-gene trimming of TCR beta chains, and an independent cohort replicated the association. Only TCR beta chains were sequenced in this cohort, and the absence of alpha or paired-chain data limited detectable features. The classifier was reported to diagnose cytomegalovirus status with high specificity and sensitivity in both the original cohort and the validation cohort. Most CMV-associated TCR beta chains appeared to be HLA-restricted in a later analysis, and the HLA associations seemed to be driven largely by CMV exposure. At a false discovery rate of 0.05, a later analysis linked some 18,000 TCR beta sequences to specific HLA alleles. Because counts were too low, about 15 rarely observed V segments, including chromosome 9 orphons, were left out of the earlier analysis of about 620 of the donors. For the cohort, immune exposure information was limited to CMV serostatus. It was suggested by the authors that the approach could potentially be generalized to other disease states and immunological phenotypes. Roughly uniform sequencing depth across donors was assumed in presence/absence analyses, although this assumption may not hold. In a later analysis, HLA-associated TCR beta chains showed more clonal expansion and lower generation probabilities than non-associated chains that were equally common. A few of the identified cytomegalovirus-associated TCR beta chains were confirmed in vitro to be specific for cytomegalovirus antigens. HLA typing was unavailable for some donors at each locus, so association tests used only the typed subset. A later genetic analysis reported fewer N-insertions in productive TCRs among donors in an Asian-associated ancestry cluster than the roughly 670-donor mean. The 87-base-pair reads could not distinguish some IMGT-functional V segments, including TRBV6-2 and TRBV6-3, so those segments were excluded. A further reported finding was that TCR beta sequences accurately predicted the HLA-A and HLA-B alleles for most subjects in the first cohort. Correlated functional status among segregating V segments might be attributable to linkage disequilibrium, but an unknown experimental factor could not be ruled out. In the study, about 150 TCR beta chains were listed as associated with cytomegalovirus. When HLA alleles, especially DR and DQ, strongly co-occurred, TCR associations were difficult to assign to individual alleles. In an earlier analysis of around 500 of the donors, most TCR beta V segments appeared in productive rearrangements about 90% or about 30% of the time, broadly matching IMGT annotations. Most TCR sequences were observed very rarely across donors, whereas some public TCRs were present in many individuals. The sequencing pipeline was judged likely to have produced a cluster of highly shared sequence variants as a technical artifact. In a later analysis, the rate of TCR association differed among HLA loci, with DRB1 alleles having the most associated TCRs and HLA-C alleles having the fewest.

The cohort comprised approximately 700 healthy bone marrow donors. At the time of sampling, all cohort members were nominally healthy, though unrecorded immune exposures were likely present. The donor was CMV seropositive and belonged to the group of 250 to 300 seropositive cohort members. A peripheral blood sample was provided by each donor, and peripheral blood mononuclear cells were used for TCR beta sequencing. Genomic DNA was extracted from the blood cell samples with the Qiagen DNeasy Blood Extraction Kit. The CDR3 contains 14 residues, cysteine and phenylalanine counted. The entry retains the CDR3 DNA only, 42 bases that are in frame from base 1. V and J are trimmed by 7 bases and 8 bases, and the gene matches miss 7 bases of the junction. The germline V gene yields MDHEN for CDR1 and SYDVKM for CDR2.

This sequence originates from a female donor in good health and CMV-seropositive. The sample was PBMCs. Recombination linked TRBV28 to TRBJ1-6; TRBD1 lines up with 8 middle nucleotides. The DNA sequence follows: TGTGCCAGCAAATCGACAGGGGATCATTCACCCCTCCACTTT. The encoded protein is CASKSTGDHSPLHF.